This TCR beta chain comes out of a study of CD8+ T cells in alopecia areata. Background on the study: Treatment of the treated patients consisted of oral tofacitinib, 5 to 10 mg twice daily.

Findings and limits, study-wide: Scalp sequencing also captures normal skin's resident alphabeta T cells. Lesional scalp, especially alopecia totalis/universalis, showed higher clonality than normal scalp.

A note on this clone: Antigen specificity is unknown.

The CDR3 runs to 13 residues. The V gene end was trimmed by 8 bases and the J gene end by 4 bases; junction bases not matched to a gene: 8. Germline CDR1 and CDR2: SQVTM and ANQGSEA. Indicated treatment: oral pan-JAK inhibitor, 5-10 mg twice daily. Extracted RNA was reverse transcribed, and the resulting cDNA served as sequencing template. Sequenced by immunoSEQ multiplex PCR; TCRdb stores in-frame clones only, minus some. This table holds roughly 110,000 clones, around three fifths found once. Material: CD8+ T cells sorted from blood, obtained at week 24, from a patient treated with tofacitinib. V and J are TRBV29-1 and TRBJ2-1; 7 positions match TRBD1. The receptor comes from a human donor with alopecia areata. The CDR3 nucleotides read TGCAGCACGAGGACAGGCGAGTACAATGAGCAGTTCTTC. Its protein product is CSTRTGEYNEQFF.